This T cell receptor beta chain appears in the sequencing data of a study of neurological immune-mediated disorders. Study results and limitations: It was HTLV-1-associated myelopathy that showed the most TCR clonal expansion, while multiple sclerosis showed the least, falling below healthy controls. Private repertoires in all groups were suggested, as expanded clones shared no CDR3 amino acid sequences across subjects.

This clonotype was counted many times. Its antigen is not known. Time point meaning: longitudinal time-point 2. It was from 2 million PBMCs stored at -80 C that the unsorted libraries were obtained. Each TCR transcript was tagged with a 10-nucleotide random UMI during 5'RACE. A single record per CDR3 protein comes from TCRdb applying MiXCR to the 5' RACE reads. The sample lists 84,000 or so distinct CDR3 sequences; approximately 13% were seen once. Germline assignment: CDR1 SGHRS and CDR2 YFSETQ. This CDR3 spans 15 amino acids. Germline trimming cut 1 base from V and 0 bases from J; bases unmatched to any gene: 3.

The clonotype originates from a female donor with HTLV-1-associated myelopathy (HAM/TSP). Sample: PBMCs. The J gene is TRBJ2-5, the V gene TRBV5-1; 7 bases match TRBD1. CDR3 coding DNA: TGCGCCAGCAGCTTGCAGACAGGGCACCAAGAGACCCAGTACTTC. Translation gives CASSLQTGHQETQYF.